The 4 T cell receptor beta chains reported below all come from one sample, sequenced in a study of a mutant IDH1 vaccine in newly diagnosed glioma. Described time point: week 23, last vaccination. Vaccine doses each comprised 300 ug of mutant IDH1 20-mer peptide, with topical imiquimod. Using immunoSEQ multiplex PCR, the repertoire was profiled, and TCRdb retains in-frame clones only, with some absent. Among some 80,000 clones, around 85% were seen once, and the ten largest hold 0.75% to 0.95%. Their specific antigens are unknown. The source was PBMCs, collected from a glioma patient whose treatment included an IDH1 peptide vaccine. The receptors stem from a woman between 50 and 59 years old with glioma.

The chain is built from TRBV28 and TRBJ1-1; 7 nucleotides match TRBD1. V shed 10 bases, J shed 3 bases, and the junction held 11 bases outside the gene matches. The CDR3 sequence is 14 residues long. Germline V lookup: CDR1 MDHEN, CDR2 SYDVKM. In nucleotides, the CDR3 is TGTGCCACTTTTGGGGCCCAGGGGGACACTGAAGCTTTCTTT. Residues: CATFGAQGDTEAFF.

The chain joins TRBV28 to TRBJ2-1; no firm D call. Trimming stripped 6 bases from V and 3 bases from J, with 9 bases between. The CDR3 spans 13 residues. Germline assignment: CDR1 MDHEN and CDR2 SYDVKM. The CDR3 reads CASREWDYNEQFF. The CDR3 DNA sequence: TGTGCCAGCAGGGAATGGGACTACAATGAGCAGTTCTTC. The full variable domain, its missing parts supplied by reference TRBV28 and TRBJ2-1, is DVKVTQSSRYLVKRTGEKVFLECVQDMDHENMFWYRQDPGLGLRLIYFSYDVKMKEKGDIPEGYSVSREKKERFSLILESASTNQTSMYLCASREWDYNEQFFGPGTRLTVL.

The chain couples TRBV5-1 to TRBJ2-1; no clear D gene. The CDR3 has 13 amino acids. V was shortened by 1 base and J by 9 bases, with 11 bases between the two germline ends. CDR1 is SGHRS and CDR2 is YFSETQ in the germline V gene. DNA of the CDR3: TGCGCCAGCAGCTTGACCCCAGGTACTGAGCAGTTCTTC. Translation: CASSLTPGTEQFF.

J is TRBJ1-2 and V is TRBV7-2; D not resolved. V was clipped by 2 bases and J by 4 bases, with 8 bases between them. CDR3 length: 13 amino acids. Germline V gene sequence: CDR1 SGHTA, CDR2 FQGNSA. The CDR3 DNA reads TGTGCCAGCAGCTTAAGCAGTTCCTATGGCTACACCTTC. Its protein product is CASSLSSSYGYTF.